This TCR beta chain was recorded in a study of shared clonotypes between healthy human individuals. Study-wide background: Donor ages ranged 18 to 49 years: a couple of women, a few men.

The study enrolled healthy HIV-negative adults without recent acute infections or vaccinations as donors. CDR3 length: 12 amino acids. Unmatched junction bases numbered 6, after V lost 6 bases and J lost 7 bases. The germline CDR1 and CDR2 sequences are SNHLY and FYNNEI. An even split of each subset's genomic DNA across several immunoSEQ plates was performed. Study processing details: Filtering differed for immunoSEQ, which gave only junction sequences without quality scores. The protocol was immunoSEQ multiplex PCR, while the TCRdb copy is restricted to in-frame clones and leaves out a portion. From that table come the V and J calls and clone size; the DNA was used to work out D and trimming. The data contain about 460,000 clones, roughly four fifths of them singletons.

This receptor was obtained from a woman aged 40 to 49 in good health. Some clones in this sample may be carry-over from other donors' samples. The chain joins TRBV2 to TRBJ2-7; 7 bases line up with TRBD1. Sequencing was carried out using PBMCs. CDR3 protein: CASSRDSGEQYF. CDR3 coding DNA: TGTGCCAGCAGCCGGGACAGTGGGGAGCAGTACTTC.